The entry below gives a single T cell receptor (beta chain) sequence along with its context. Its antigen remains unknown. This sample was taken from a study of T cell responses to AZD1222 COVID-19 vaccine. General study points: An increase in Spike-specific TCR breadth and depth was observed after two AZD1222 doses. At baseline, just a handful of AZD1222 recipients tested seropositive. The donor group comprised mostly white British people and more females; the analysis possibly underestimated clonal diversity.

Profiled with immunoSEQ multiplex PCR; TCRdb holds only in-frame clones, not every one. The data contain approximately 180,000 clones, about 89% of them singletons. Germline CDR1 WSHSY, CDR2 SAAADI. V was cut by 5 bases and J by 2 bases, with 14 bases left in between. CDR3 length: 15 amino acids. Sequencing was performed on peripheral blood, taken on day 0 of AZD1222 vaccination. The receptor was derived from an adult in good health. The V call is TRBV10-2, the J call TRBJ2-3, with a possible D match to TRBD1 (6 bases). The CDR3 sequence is CASSLDRTTTDTQYF. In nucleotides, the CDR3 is TGCGCCAGCAGTTTGGACAGAACCACCACAGATACGCAGTATTTT.